This T cell receptor beta chain was identified in a study of blood T cells in healthy people across ages. A second PCR, run for roughly 6 to 11 cycles, used a sample-barcoded 5' primer plus a J-beta primer mix. TCRdb passed the 5' RACE reads through MiXCR, listing each CDR3 protein once. The data hold 1.8 million or so distinct CDR3 sequences, with roughly 43% observed a single time. This clonotype was detected a few times. A read error may account for a junction end that differs from germline. The CDR3 consists of 16 residues. Germline assignment: CDR1 SGHKS and CDR2 YYEKEE (reference sequence). The chain joins TRBV5-5 to TRBJ1-2; D remains ambiguous. The specimen was blood. The clonotype originates from a human donor in good health. The CDR3 DNA sequence: TGTGCCAGCAACTTGGACCCCTACCCTACGGGTAATGGCTACACCTTC. This translates into CASNLDPYPTGNGYTF.